What follows are 9 T cell receptor beta chains derived from one specimen sequenced in a study of neurological immune-mediated disorders. TCRdb re-analysed the 5' RACE reads in MiXCR, keeping a single row per CDR3 protein. Seen here are 31,000 or so distinct CDR3 sequences, approximately 4.4% observed once, and the top ten hold around 23%. The sample taken for sequencing was PBMCs. The receptors here all came from a man in his late teens or twenties in good health.

The chain employs TRBV5-1 and TRBJ2-7, with TRBD2 matching 10 bases. The CDR3 runs to 15 residues. Trimming removed 0 bases from V and 6 bases from J; junction bases left unmatched: 6. Germline CDR1 SGHRS, CDR2 YFSETQ. CDR3 amino acids: CASSLVLAGDLEQYF. The CDR3 DNA is TGCGCCAGCAGCTTGGTTCTAGCGGGGGACCTCGAGCAGTACTTC.

In this sample, this clonotype turned up many times. CDR3 protein: CASSLEGTAGGNTIYF. The CDR3 nucleotides read TGCGCCAGCAGCTTGGAAGGGACTGCGGGTGGAAACACCATATATTTT. V and J are TRBV5-1 and TRBJ1-3, with D possibly being TRBD1 (5 bases). V lost 0 bases, J lost 3 bases, and 13 bases lay in between. This CDR3 spans 16 amino acids. The germline gives CDR1 SGHRS, CDR2 YFSETQ. Full variable domain (rest looked up from reference TRBV5-1 and TRBJ1-3): KAGVTQTPRYLIKTRGQQVTLSCSPISGHRSVSWYQQTPGQGLQFLFEYFSETQRNKGNFPGRFSGRQFSNSRSEMNVSTLELGDSALYLCASSLEGTAGGNTIYFGEGSWLTVV.

This clonotype has a count of ten or more. The chain carries TRBV27 and TRBJ1-5, with a weak D call TRBD1 (5 bases). The CDR3 runs 16 residues. The V gene's germline CDR1 is MNHEY and CDR2 SMNVEV (reference sequence). V was trimmed by 4 bases and J by 4 bases, leaving 17 bases between them. The CDR3 region is CASSSQLTEANQPQHF. The CDR3 coding sequence is TGTGCCAGCAGTTCCCAGCTGACAGAAGCAAATCAGCCCCAGCATTTT.

By sample fraction, this clonotype is medium-sized. The V and J genes are TRBV29-1 and TRBJ2-2; D possibly uses TRBD1 or TRBD2 (5 bases each). V was cut by 7 bases and J by 1 base, with 16 bases left in between. The CDR3 length is 15 residues. CDR1 and CDR2 (germline): SQVTM, ANQGSEA. CDR3 sequence reads: CSAKKGTGNTGELFF. The CDR3 coding sequence is TGCAGCGCCAAGAAGGGGACGGGGAACACCGGGGAGCTGTTTTTT.

This clonotype was recorded many times. V is TRBV5-1 and J is TRBJ2-3; 7 bases match TRBD1. Germline V gene lookup returns CDR1 SGHRS and CDR2 YFSETQ. The CDR3 totals 16 residues. V lost 4 bases, J lost 0 bases, and 8 bases stayed unmatched. CDR3 DNA sequence: TGCGCCAGCAGCATCTCCGGGACAGTTAGCACAGATACGCAGTATTTT. It is translated as CASSISGTVSTDTQYF.

This clonotype has at least ten counts. The chain links TRBV5-1 to TRBJ1-1, with D hard to call. The germline V and J ends were trimmed by 1 base and 1 base, with 11 bases remaining between them. This CDR3 spans 15 amino acids. CDR1 and CDR2 (germline): SGHRS, YFSETQ. CDR3 DNA: TGCGCCAGCAGCTTGATCGGGGTTGAGAACACTGAAGCTTTCTTT. It yields the protein CASSLIGVENTEAFF.

This clonotype occurred many times. J is TRBJ2-3 and V is TRBV20-1, with TRBD2 matching over 9 bases. The germline CDR1 and CDR2 sequences are DFQATT and SNEGSKA (reference sequence). The CDR3 length is 15 residues. CDR3 loop: CSAQATSGSTDTQYF. In nucleotides, the CDR3 is TGCAGCGCCCAGGCGACTAGCGGAAGCACAGATACGCAGTATTTT.

This clonotype was detected many times. The chain combines TRBV6-5 with TRBJ2-3; D is tentatively TRBD1 or TRBD2 (7 bases each). The germline gives CDR1 MNHEY, CDR2 SVGAGI. The CDR3 contains 13 residues. V shed 7 bases and J shed 6 bases, with 14 bases lying between them. This CDR3 reads CASIAQGGDTQYF. The CDR3, as DNA: TGTGCCAGCATCGCGCAGGGGGGGGATACGCAGTATTTT.

Many counts were recorded for this clonotype. The chain carries TRBV5-1 and TRBJ1-2, with a weak D call TRBD1 (5 bases). V lost 0 bases and J 4 bases, leaving 10 bases between the germline ends. The CDR3 sequence is 14 residues long. Germline CDR1 is SGHRS and CDR2 is YFSETQ. The CDR3 sequence is CASSLDRGPYGYTF. The CDR3 DNA reads TGCGCCAGCAGCTTGGATAGGGGCCCCTATGGCTACACCTTC.